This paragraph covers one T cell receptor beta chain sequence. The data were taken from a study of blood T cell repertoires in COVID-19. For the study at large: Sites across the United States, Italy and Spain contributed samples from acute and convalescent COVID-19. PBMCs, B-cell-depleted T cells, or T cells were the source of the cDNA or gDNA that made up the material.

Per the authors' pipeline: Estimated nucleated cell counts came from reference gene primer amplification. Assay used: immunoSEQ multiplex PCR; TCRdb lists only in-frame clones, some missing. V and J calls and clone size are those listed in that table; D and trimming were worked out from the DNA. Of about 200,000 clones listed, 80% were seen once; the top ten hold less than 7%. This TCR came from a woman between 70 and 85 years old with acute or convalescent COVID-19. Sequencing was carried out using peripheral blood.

CDR3 sequence (DNA): TGTGCCAGCAGTTACTCGGGCGGGAGCGGGGATACGCAGTATTTT. Translation: CASSYSGGSGDTQYF. The chain carries TRBV6-5 and TRBJ2-3, with 7 bases matching TRBD2. Germline CDR1 and CDR2: MNHEY and SVGAGI. The CDR3 has 15 amino acids. V lost 0 bases to trimming and J lost 6 bases; unmatched junction nucleotides: 6.